This entry concerns a single TCR beta chain. This sample is drawn from a study of blood T cell repertoires in COVID-19. The overall study: The samples span acute and convalescent COVID-19 from the United States, Italy and Spain.

Germline CDR1 GTSNPN, CDR2 SVGIG (reference sequence). This CDR3 is built from 15 residues. J lost 6 bases, V lost 0 bases, and 5 bases had no gene match. Sequencing was performed with immunoSEQ multiplex PCR; in TCRdb, only in-frame clones are kept and a portion is missing. The sample lists about 350,000 clones, more than 85% occurring once. Which cohort a participant joined came from the clinical history participants gave. The TCR originated in a woman in her twenties or thirties who had recovered from COVID-19. This rearrangement joins TRBV30 to TRBJ2-3, with TRBD1 matching 11 bases. The sequenced sample consisted of PBMCs or T cells enriched from blood (not recorded which). CDR3 protein: CAWSVLGTGGDTQYF. DNA of the CDR3: TGTGCCTGGAGTGTACTGGGGACAGGGGGGGATACGCAGTATTTT. Supplemented by reference TRBV30 and TRBJ2-3, the full variable domain reads SQTIHQWPATLVQPVGSPLSLECTVEGTSNPNLYWYRQAAGRGLQLLFYSVGIGQISSEVPQNLSASRPQDRQFILSSKKLLLSDSGFYLCAWSVLGTGGDTQYFGPGTRLTVL.